The source of this TCR beta chain is a study of blood T cell repertoires in COVID-19. V lost 1 base to trimming and J lost 6 bases; unmatched junction nucleotides: 9. Germline V gene lookup returns CDR1 SGHAT and CDR2 FQNNGV. This CDR3 region has 16 residues. Method: immunoSEQ multiplex PCR; TCRdb's copy keeps in-frame clones and lacks some. The sample records about 300,000 clones, about nine tenths being singletons. Ages ranged from roughly 18 to 100 years, with residence in around 24 US areas. The sample consisted of PBMCs or T cells enriched from blood (not recorded which). This sequence joins TRBV11-2 and TRBJ2-1; 7 bases map to TRBD1. The sequence derives from a man aged 25-45 years who had recovered from COVID-19. CDR3 sequence reads: CASSLASRGFGNEQFF. The CDR3 DNA reads TGTGCCAGCAGCTTAGCGTCCAGGGGGTTCGGCAATGAGCAGTTCTTC.